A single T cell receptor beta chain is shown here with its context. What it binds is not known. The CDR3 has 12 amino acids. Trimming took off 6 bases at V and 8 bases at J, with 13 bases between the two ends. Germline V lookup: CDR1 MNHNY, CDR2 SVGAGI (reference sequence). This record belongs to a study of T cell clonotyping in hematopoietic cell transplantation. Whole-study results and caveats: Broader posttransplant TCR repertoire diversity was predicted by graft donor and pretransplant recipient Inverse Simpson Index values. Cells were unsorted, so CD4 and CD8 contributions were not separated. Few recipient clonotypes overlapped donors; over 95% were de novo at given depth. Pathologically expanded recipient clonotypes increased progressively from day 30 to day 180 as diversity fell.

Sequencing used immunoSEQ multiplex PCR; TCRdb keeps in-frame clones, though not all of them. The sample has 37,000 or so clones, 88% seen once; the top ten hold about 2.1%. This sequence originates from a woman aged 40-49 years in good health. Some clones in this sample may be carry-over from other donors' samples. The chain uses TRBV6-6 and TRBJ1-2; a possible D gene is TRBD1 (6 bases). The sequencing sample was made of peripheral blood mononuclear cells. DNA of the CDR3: TGTGCCAGCAGCCGACAGGTCCTGGGCTACACCTTC. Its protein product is CASSRQVLGYTF.